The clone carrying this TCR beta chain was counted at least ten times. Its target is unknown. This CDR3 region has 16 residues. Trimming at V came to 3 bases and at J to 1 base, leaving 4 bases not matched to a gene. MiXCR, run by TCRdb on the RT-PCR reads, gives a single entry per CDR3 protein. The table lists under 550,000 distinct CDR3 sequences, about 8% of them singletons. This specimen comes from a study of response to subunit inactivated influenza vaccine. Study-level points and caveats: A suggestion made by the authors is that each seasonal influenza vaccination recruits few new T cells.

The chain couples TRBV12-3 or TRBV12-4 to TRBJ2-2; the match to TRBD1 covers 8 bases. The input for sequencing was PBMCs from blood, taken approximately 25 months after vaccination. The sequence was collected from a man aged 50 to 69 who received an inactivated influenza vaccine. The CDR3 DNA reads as TGTGCCAGCAGTTTTTATGGGACAGGGAACACCGGGGAGCTGTTTTTT. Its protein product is CASSFYGTGNTGELFF.